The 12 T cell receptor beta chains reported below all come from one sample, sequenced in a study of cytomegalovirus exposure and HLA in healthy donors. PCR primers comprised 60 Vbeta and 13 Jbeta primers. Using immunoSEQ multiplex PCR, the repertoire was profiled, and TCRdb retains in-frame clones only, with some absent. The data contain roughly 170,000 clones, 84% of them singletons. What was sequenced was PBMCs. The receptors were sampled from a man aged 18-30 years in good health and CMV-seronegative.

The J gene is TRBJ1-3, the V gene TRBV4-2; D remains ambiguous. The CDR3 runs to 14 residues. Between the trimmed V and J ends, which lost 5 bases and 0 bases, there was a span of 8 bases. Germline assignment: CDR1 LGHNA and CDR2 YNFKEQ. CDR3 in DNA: TGTGCCAGCAGCGAGGGAAACTCTGGAAACACCATATATTTT. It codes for CASSEGNSGNTIYF.

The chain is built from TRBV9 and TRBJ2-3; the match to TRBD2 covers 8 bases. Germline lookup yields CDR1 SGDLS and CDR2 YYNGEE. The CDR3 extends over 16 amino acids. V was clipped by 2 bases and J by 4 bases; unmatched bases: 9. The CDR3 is CASSVGAGVVPDTQYF. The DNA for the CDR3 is TGTGCCAGCAGCGTTGGAGCGGGAGTGGTCCCAGATACGCAGTATTTT.

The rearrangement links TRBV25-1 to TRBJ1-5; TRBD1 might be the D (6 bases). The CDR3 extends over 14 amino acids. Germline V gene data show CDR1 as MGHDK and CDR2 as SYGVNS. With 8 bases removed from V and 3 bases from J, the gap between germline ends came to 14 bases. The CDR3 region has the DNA TGTGCCAGCCGGGGGGCCGGTGACAATCAGCCCCAGCATTTT. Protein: CASRGAGDNQPQHF.

CDR3: CASSSSAGGGKNIQYF. For the CDR3, the DNA is TGTGCCAGCAGTTCCTCGGCAGGGGGAGGCAAAAACATTCAGTACTTC. V usage is TRBV6-5 and J usage is TRBJ2-4; tentative D call: TRBD1 (7 bases). The CDR3 contains 16 residues. In germline, CDR1 is MNHEY, CDR2 SVGAGI. V was pared by 4 bases and J by 3 bases, with 16 bases between.

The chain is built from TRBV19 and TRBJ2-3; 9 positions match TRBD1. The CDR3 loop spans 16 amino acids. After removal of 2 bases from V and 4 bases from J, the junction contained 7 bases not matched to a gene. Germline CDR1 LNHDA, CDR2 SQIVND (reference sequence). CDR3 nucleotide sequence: TGTGCCAGTAGTATAACAGGGACAGGGTTGGCAGATACGCAGTATTTT. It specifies CASSITGTGLADTQYF.

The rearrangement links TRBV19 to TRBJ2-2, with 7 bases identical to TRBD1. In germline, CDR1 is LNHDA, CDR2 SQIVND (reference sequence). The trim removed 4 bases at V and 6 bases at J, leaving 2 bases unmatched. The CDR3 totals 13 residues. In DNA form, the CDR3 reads TGTGCCAGTAGTAAAGACAGGGCCGGGGAGCTGTTTTTT. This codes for CASSKDRAGELFF.

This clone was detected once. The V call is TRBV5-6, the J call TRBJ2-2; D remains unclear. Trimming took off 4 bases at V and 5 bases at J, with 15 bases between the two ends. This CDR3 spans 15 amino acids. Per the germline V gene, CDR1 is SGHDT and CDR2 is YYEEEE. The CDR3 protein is CASSPWAPRTGELFF. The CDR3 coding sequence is TGTGCCAGCAGCCCGTGGGCCCCTCGTACCGGGGAGCTGTTTTTT.

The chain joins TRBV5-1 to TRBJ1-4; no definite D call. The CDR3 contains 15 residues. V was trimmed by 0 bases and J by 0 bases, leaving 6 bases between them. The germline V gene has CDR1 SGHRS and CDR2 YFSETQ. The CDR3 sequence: CASSLAPATNEKLFF. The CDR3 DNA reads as TGCGCCAGCAGCTTGGCCCCTGCAACTAATGAAAAACTGTTTTTT.

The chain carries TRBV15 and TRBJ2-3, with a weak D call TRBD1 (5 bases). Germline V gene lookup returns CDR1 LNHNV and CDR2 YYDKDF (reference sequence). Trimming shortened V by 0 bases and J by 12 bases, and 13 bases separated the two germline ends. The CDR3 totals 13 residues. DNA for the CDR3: TGTGCCACCAGCAGAGATTTGAACAGGTCCCAGTATTTT. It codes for CATSRDLNRSQYF.

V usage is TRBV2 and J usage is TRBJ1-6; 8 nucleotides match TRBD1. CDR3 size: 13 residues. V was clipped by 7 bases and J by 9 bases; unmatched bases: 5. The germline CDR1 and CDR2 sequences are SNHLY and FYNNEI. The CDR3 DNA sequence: TGTGCCAGCACTGGACAGGGACCTTCACCCCTCCACTTT. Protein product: CASTGQGPSPLHF.

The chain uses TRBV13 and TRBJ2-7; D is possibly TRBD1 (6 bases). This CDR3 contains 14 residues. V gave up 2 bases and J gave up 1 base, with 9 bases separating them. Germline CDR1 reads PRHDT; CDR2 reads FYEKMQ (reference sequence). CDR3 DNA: TGTGCCAGCAGCTTAACAGGGAATTCCTACGAGCAGTACTTC. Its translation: CASSLTGNSYEQYF.

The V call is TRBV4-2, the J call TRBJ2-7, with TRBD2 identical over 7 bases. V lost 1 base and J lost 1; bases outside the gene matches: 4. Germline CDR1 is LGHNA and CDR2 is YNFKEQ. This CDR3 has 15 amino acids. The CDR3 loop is CASSQASGISYEQYF. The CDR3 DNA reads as TGTGCCAGCAGCCAAGCTAGCGGAATTTCCTACGAGCAGTACTTC.